This T cell receptor (beta chain) was sequenced in a study of regulatory T cells in long-lasting Graves disease. Sample time point: persistent/refractory GD, antithyroid drugs over 5 years with positive TRAb. PBMC-derived RNA was used for the TCR library. For this clonotype: Its target is not known.

General observations from the study: TCR diversity was lower in persistent than newly diagnosed Graves' disease. Thyroid tissue went unstudied; only peripheral blood was examined.

Per the germline V gene, CDR1 is SGHRS and CDR2 is YFSETQ. The CDR3 consists of 16 residues. Trimming removed 0 bases from V and 5 bases from J; junction bases left unmatched: 10. Arm-PCR of CDR3 regions and iRepertoire HTBI primers were used to build TCR beta libraries. TCRdb ran MiXCR on the multiplex PCR reads and lists one entry per CDR3 protein. The sample records fewer than 450,000 distinct CDR3 sequences, more than 20% being singletons. Sequencing was performed on peripheral blood mononuclear cells (PBMCs), taken when the disease was refractory, from a patient treated with antithyroid drugs. J is TRBJ2-5 and V is TRBV5-1; 7 bases are a match to TRBD2. The source is a female donor with Graves disease. For the CDR3, the DNA is TGCGCCAGCAGCTTGGTCGTGGCGGGAGAAGGGGAGACCCAGTACTTC. It yields the protein CASSLVVAGEGETQYF.